This paragraph covers one TCR beta chain sequence. Produced via immunoSEQ multiplex PCR; TCRdb's table is partial and in-frame only. The data contain 70,000 to 75,000 clones, around 94% of them seen just once; the ten biggest clones take up over 2%. This record comes from a study of T cell changes during pregnancy in multiple sclerosis. With V trimmed by 1 base and J by 4 bases, 4 bases remained unmatched. CDR3 length equals 14 residues. Germline-derived CDR1 and CDR2 are LGHNT and FRNRAP. V is TRBV12-5 and J is TRBJ2-7; 7 bases fit TRBD1. The material was peripheral blood, obtained in the second trimester of pregnancy. This sequence originates from a female donor in good health, enrolled as a control in a pregnancy study. CDR3 region: CASGLELTGYEQYF. DNA of the CDR3: TGTGCTAGTGGTTTGGAACTGACAGGGTACGAGCAGTACTTC.